This record covers a single TCR beta chain. These data are taken from a study of healthy donors' naive CD4 and CD8 T cells. Across the study: All functional IMGT TCR alpha variants were covered by new primers.

Starting from around 500 ng of total RNA, TCR libraries were made with linear amplification. TCRdb reanalysed the reads using MiXCR and keeps one entry per CDR3 protein. The sample records 150,000 to 200,000 distinct CDR3 sequences, about four fifths being singletons. The junction had 9 bases not matched to a gene; V was cut back by 8 bases and J by 4 bases. CDR3 size: 16 residues. In germline, CDR1 is LNHDA, CDR2 SQIVND (reference sequence). The rearrangement uses TRBV19 and TRBJ1-5; TRBD1 aligns across 12 bases. The clonotype originates from a pool of human donors in good health; the sample pools cells from several healthy donors. The sequencing sample was made of naive CD4+ and CD8+ T cells sorted from blood, pooled from several donors. CDR3 residues: CASDWDRGLPNQPQHF. CDR3 nucleotides: TGTGCCAGTGATTGGGACAGGGGGCTCCCAAATCAGCCCCAGCATTTT.